These 11 T cell receptor beta chains came from one sample sequenced in a study of blood T cell repertoires in COVID-19. Using immunoSEQ multiplex PCR, the repertoire was profiled, and TCRdb retains in-frame clones only, with some absent. The table lists roughly 120,000 clones, 84% of them singletons, with about 8.1% in the top ten. The sequenced material came from peripheral blood. The receptor set was obtained from a woman in her forties with acute or convalescent COVID-19.

The table lists this clone with a count of one. V and J are TRBV2 and TRBJ1-6, with D uncertain. Germline V lookup: CDR1 SNHLY, CDR2 FYNNEI. The CDR3 sequence is 15 residues long. Deletions cut 5 bases from V and 0 bases from J, with 8 bases between. The CDR3 loop reads CASSIQSSYNSPLHF. The DNA of the CDR3 is TGTGCCAGCAGTATACAGAGCTCCTATAATTCACCCCTCCACTTT.

The chain couples TRBV3-1 (or the pseudogene TRBV3-2) to TRBJ2-5; 7 positions agree with TRBD1. Per germline, CDR1 LGHDT and CDR2 YNNKEL (reference sequence). This CDR3 is 14 amino acids long. J gave up 5 bases and V 4 bases, and 7 bases lay outside the gene matches. The CDR3, as DNA: TGTGCCAGCAGCCTCTCGACAGGGATGGAGACCCAGTACTTC. Translation gives CASSLSTGMETQYF.

This chain connects TRBV24-1 to TRBJ1-6, with D perhaps matching TRBD1 (5 bases). The CDR3 is made up of 12 amino acids. V dropped 5 bases and J dropped 14 bases, with 12 bases sitting between them. Per germline, CDR1 KGHDR and CDR2 SFDVKD. The CDR3 reads CATSAPAGTLHF. CDR3 DNA sequence: TGTGCCACCAGTGCCCCTGCAGGGACCCTCCACTTT.

The rearrangement uses TRBV7-8 and TRBJ2-7; 10 bases fit TRBD1. The CDR3 runs 16 residues. J gave up 2 bases and V 1 base, and 5 bases lay outside the gene matches. Germline V CDR1 and CDR2: SGHVS, FQNEAQ. This CDR3 reads CASSLGLGQGTYEQYF. The CDR3 coding sequence is TGTGCCAGCAGCTTAGGGTTGGGACAGGGGACCTACGAGCAGTACTTC.

The J gene is TRBJ2-3, the V gene TRBV29-1; maybe TRBD2 (5 bases). Germline V CDR1 and CDR2: SQVTM, ANQGSEA. V lost 7 bases and J 1 base, leaving 12 bases between the germline ends. The length of the CDR3 is 13 residues. CDR3 sequence (DNA): TGCAGCGCCTCAATCGGGGGCACAGATACGCAGTATTTT. This encodes CSASIGGTDTQYF.

The chain carries TRBV19 and TRBJ2-3; D ambiguous. The CDR3 has 15 residues. Looked up from germline, CDR1 is LNHDA and CDR2 is SQIVND (reference sequence). The V end lost 5 bases, the J end lost 1 base, and 13 bases lay between the germline ends. CDR3 DNA sequence: TGTGCCAGTAGTGCTCCTCGGGTGGGCACAGATACGCAGTATTTT. Protein: CASSAPRVGTDTQYF.

J is TRBJ2-3 and V is TRBV7-9; 9 bases line up with TRBD1. Germline CDR1 reads SEHNR; CDR2 reads FQNEAQ (reference sequence). V lost 5 bases, J lost 1 base, and 4 bases stayed unmatched. The CDR3 is made up of 15 amino acids. DNA of the CDR3: TGTGCCAGCAGCAAGGGACAGGGTCGCACAGATACGCAGTATTTT. Residues: CASSKGQGRTDTQYF.

The V and J genes are TRBV1 and TRBJ1-6; TRBD1 is the table's D call, not checked against the DNA. TRBV1 has pseudogene status. The CDR3 has 17 amino acids. The CDR3 spells CTSSHPDRGSYNSPLHF. Written as DNA, the CDR3 is TGCACCAGCAGCCACCCGGACAGGGGCTCCTATAATTCACCCCTCCACTTT.

J is TRBJ1-1 and V is TRBV18; weak D call: TRBD1 (6 bases). The CDR3 covers 14 residues. Deletions cut 2 bases from V and 3 bases from J, with 10 bases between. CDR1 is KGHSH and CDR2 is LQKENI in the germline V gene. CDR3 bases: TGTGCCAGCTCACCAACAGGGAGTGACACTGAAGCTTTCTTT. Amino acid sequence: CASSPTGSDTEAFF.

This chain links TRBV9 with TRBJ1-1; D remains ambiguous. V was clipped by 0 bases and J by 0 bases, with 3 bases between them. This CDR3 has 13 residues. CDR1 and CDR2 from the germline V gene are SGDLS and YYNGEE. The CDR3 is CASSVVVNTEAFF. The DNA of the CDR3 is TGTGCCAGCAGCGTAGTAGTGAACACTGAAGCTTTCTTT.

The V and J genes are TRBV19 and TRBJ2-6; TRBD1 matches at 10 bases. The CDR3 extends over 18 amino acids. Germline values: CDR1 LNHDA, CDR2 SQIVND (reference sequence). The V and J ends lost 2 bases and 0 bases, in that order; junction bases with no gene match: 4. The CDR3 sequence: CASSILGTGDSGANVLTF. CDR3 in DNA: TGTGCCAGTAGTATACTTGGGACAGGGGACTCTGGGGCCAACGTCCTGACTTTC.